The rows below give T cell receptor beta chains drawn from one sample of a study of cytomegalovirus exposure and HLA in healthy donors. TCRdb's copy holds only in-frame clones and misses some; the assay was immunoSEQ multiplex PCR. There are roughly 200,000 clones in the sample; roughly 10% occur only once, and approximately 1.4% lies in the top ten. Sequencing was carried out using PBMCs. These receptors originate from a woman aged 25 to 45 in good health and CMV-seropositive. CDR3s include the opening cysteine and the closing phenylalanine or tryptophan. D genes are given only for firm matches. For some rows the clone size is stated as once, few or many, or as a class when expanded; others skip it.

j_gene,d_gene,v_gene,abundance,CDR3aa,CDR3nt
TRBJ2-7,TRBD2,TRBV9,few,CASSVDHGRGVNEQYF,TGTGCCAGCAGCGTAGATCACGGCCGGGGGGTTAACGAGCAGTACTTC
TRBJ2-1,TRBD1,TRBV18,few,CASSPRGQGENEQFF,TGTGCCAGCTCACCACGAGGACAGGGGGAGAATGAGCAGTTCTTC
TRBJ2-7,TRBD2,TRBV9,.,CASSASGRAYEQYF,TGTGCCAGCAGCGCCAGCGGGAGGGCCTACGAGCAGTACTTC
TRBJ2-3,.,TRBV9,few,CASSPDGGAYTDTQYF,TGTGCCAGCAGCCCCGACGGCGGCGCCTACACAGATACGCAGTATTTT
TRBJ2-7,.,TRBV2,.,CASSEQGKGYEQYF,TGTGCCAGCAGTGAGCAGGGGAAAGGCTACGAGCAGTACTTC
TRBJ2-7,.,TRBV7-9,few,CASSPLRDLLEEQYF,TGTGCCAGCAGCCCCCTCCGGGACTTGCTTGAGGAGCAGTACTTC
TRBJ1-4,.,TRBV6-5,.,CASSYSLQGNEKLFF,TGTGCCAGCAGTTACTCGTTGCAGGGGAATGAAAAACTGTTTTTT
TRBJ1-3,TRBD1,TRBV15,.,CATSRTKTGAGNTIYF,TGTGCCACCAGCAGGACAAAGACAGGGGCTGGAAACACCATATATTTT
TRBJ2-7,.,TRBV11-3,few,CASSAGTYSYEQYF,TGTGCCAGCAGCGCCGGGACTTACTCCTACGAGCAGTACTTC
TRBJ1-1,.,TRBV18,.,CASSPDAGMNTEAFF,TGTGCCAGCTCACCAGATGCAGGGATGAACACTGAAGCTTTCTTT
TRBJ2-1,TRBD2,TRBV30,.,CAWTQSRLAGGSSYNEQFF,TGTGCCTGGACCCAGTCGCGGCTAGCGGGAGGGAGCTCCTACAATGAGCAGTTCTTC
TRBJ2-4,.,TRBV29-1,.,CSVARGLPEAKNIQYF,TGCAGCGTTGCCAGGGGCCTACCGGAGGCCAAAAACATTCAGTACTTC
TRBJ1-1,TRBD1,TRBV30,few,CAWSVGTGGPNTEAFF,TGTGCCTGGAGTGTCGGGACAGGGGGCCCGAACACTGAAGCTTTCTTT
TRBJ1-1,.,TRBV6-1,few,CASSEDGAVTWTAMNTEAFF,TGTGCCAGCAGTGAAGACGGGGCGGTCACCTGGACAGCTATGAACACTGAAGCTTTCTTT
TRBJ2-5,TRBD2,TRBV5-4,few,CASSLAKLAGGQETQYF,TGTGCCAGCAGCTTGGCCAAGCTAGCGGGAGGCCAAGAGACCCAGTACTTC
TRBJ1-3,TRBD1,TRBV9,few,CASSEGQPGNTIYF,TGTGCCAGCAGCGAGGGACAGCCAGGAAACACCATATATTTT
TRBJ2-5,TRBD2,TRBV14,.,CTSSQGDLAGFQETQYF,TGTACCAGCAGCCAAGGTGACCTAGCGGGCTTTCAAGAGACCCAGTACTTC
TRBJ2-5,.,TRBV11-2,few,CASSLLAFQETQYF,TGTGCCAGCAGCTTATTAGCGTTTCAAGAGACCCAGTACTTC
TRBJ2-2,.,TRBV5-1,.,CASSLGHTGELFF,TGCGCCAGCAGCTTGGGTCATACCGGGGAGCTGTTTTTT
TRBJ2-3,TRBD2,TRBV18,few,CASSPLAGSPDTQYF,TGTGCCAGCTCACCTTTAGCGGGATCACCAGATACGCAGTATTTT
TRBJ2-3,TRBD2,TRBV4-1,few,CASSPGLAGGRSDTQYF,TGCGCCAGCAGCCCCGGACTAGCGGGAGGGAGATCAGATACGCAGTATTTT
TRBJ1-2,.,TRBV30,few,CAWRGPSGEGPNGYTF,TGTGCCTGGAGGGGTCCCTCAGGGGAGGGTCCGAATGGCTACACCTTC
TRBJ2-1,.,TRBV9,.,CASSGYRGYNEQFF,TGTGCCAGCAGCGGCTACCGGGGCTACAATGAGCAGTTCTTC
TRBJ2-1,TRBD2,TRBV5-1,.,CASSSPGLAQYNEQFF,TGCGCCAGCAGCTCCCCGGGACTAGCGCAATACAATGAGCAGTTCTTC
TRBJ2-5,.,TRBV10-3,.,CAISTTGETQYF,TGTGCCATCAGTACCACAGGGGAGACCCAGTACTTC
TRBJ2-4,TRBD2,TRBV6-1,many,CASSEDLSGRVKNIQYF,TGTGCCAGCAGTGAAGACCTCAGCGGGAGGGTCAAAAACATTCAGTACTTC
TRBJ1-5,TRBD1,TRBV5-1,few,CASSPTGGESNQPQHF,TGCGCCAGCAGTCCGACAGGGGGCGAAAGCAATCAGCCCCAGCATTTT
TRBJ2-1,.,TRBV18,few,CASSPPNSIVNEQFF,TGTGCCAGCTCACCACCGAATAGCATAGTCAATGAGCAGTTCTTC
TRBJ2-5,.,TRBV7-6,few,CASSQQVPGTQYF,TGTGCCAGCAGCCAACAGGTGCCCGGGACCCAGTACTTC
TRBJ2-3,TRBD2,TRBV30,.,CAWSGHSGRAVNTQYF,TGTGCCTGGAGTGGCCATAGCGGGAGGGCCGTGAATACGCAGTATTTT
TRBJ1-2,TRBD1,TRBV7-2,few,CASRAGTGAYGYTF,TGTGCCAGCAGGGCCGGGACAGGGGCCTATGGCTACACCTTC
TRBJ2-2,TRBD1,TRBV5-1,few,CASSSQTGTGYTGELFF,TGCGCCAGCAGCTCCCAAACCGGGACAGGGTACACCGGGGAGCTGTTTTTT
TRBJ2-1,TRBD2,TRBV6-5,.,CASIASGTLEQFF,TGTGCCAGCATAGCTAGCGGGACCCTTGAGCAGTTCTTC
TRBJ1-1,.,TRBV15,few,CATSRGTGLAFF,TGTGCCACCAGCAGAGGTACAGGGTTGGCTTTCTTT
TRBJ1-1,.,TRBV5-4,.,CASIPLGGDGVTEAFF,TGTGCCAGCATACCCCTAGGAGGGGACGGGGTCACTGAAGCTTTCTTT
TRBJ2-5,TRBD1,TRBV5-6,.,CASSPLGGTGGFRETQYF,TGTGCCAGCAGCCCCCTGGGCGGGACAGGGGGCTTTAGGGAGACCCAGTACTTC
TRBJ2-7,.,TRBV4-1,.,CASSLSGTRSYEQYF,TGCGCCAGCAGCCTATCAGGGACACGCTCCTACGAGCAGTACTTC
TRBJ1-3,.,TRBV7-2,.,CASRRVVSGNTIYF,TGTGCCAGCCGGAGGGTTGTTTCTGGAAACACCATATATTTT
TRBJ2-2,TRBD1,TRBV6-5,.,CASSYSGQINTGELFF,TGTGCCAGCAGTTACTCGGGACAGATAAACACCGGGGAGCTGTTTTTT
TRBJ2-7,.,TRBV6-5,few,CASSTTGYDTYEQYF,TGTGCCAGCAGTACTACAGGTTACGACACCTACGAGCAGTACTTC
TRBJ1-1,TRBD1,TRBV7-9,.,CASSSAGQGNTEAFF,TGTGCCAGCAGCTCGGCGGGACAGGGGAACACTGAAGCTTTCTTT
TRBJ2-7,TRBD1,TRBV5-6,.,CASSLAQGKLSEQYF,TGTGCCAGCAGCTTGGCACAGGGGAAACTAAGCGAGCAGTACTTC
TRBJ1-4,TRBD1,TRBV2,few,CASVRTGGKTNEKLFF,TGTGCCAGCGTTCGGACAGGGGGAAAAACTAATGAAAAACTGTTTTTT
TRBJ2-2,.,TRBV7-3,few,CASSFDYTGELFF,TGTGCCAGCAGCTTCGACTACACCGGGGAGCTGTTTTTT
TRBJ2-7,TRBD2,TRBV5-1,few,CASSEELAGYYEQYF,TGCGCCAGCAGCGAGGAATTAGCGGGGTACTACGAGCAGTACTTC
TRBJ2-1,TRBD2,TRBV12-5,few,CASGLVGLGLAGRSSYNEQFF,TGTGCTAGTGGTTTGGTAGGTCTGGGACTAGCGGGAAGAAGCTCCTACAATGAGCAGTTCTTC
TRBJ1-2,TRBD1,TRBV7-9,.,CASSHGGQTPGSRTYGYTF,TGTGCCAGCAGCCACGGGGGACAGACTCCGGGGTCGAGGACATATGGCTACACCTTC
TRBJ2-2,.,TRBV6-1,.,CASIPPGTGELFF,TGTGCCAGCATCCCGCCAGGCACCGGGGAGCTGTTTTTT
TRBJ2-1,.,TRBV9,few,CASSQLQVTGNEQFF,TGTGCCAGCAGCCAACTACAGGTAACTGGCAATGAGCAGTTCTTC
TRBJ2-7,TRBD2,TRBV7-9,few,CASRGTSGRFYYEQYF,TGTGCCAGCAGGGGGACTAGCGGGAGGTTTTACTACGAGCAGTACTTC
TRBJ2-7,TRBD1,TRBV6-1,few,CATQDRVIYEQYF,TGTGCCACCCAGGACAGGGTTATTTACGAGCAGTACTTC
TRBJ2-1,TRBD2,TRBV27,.,CASSFGGRADNEQFF,TGTGCCAGCAGTTTTGGAGGGAGGGCCGACAATGAGCAGTTCTTC
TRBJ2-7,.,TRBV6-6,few,CASSFGSSGTYEQYF,TGTGCCAGCAGTTTTGGCTCCTCGGGGACCTACGAGCAGTACTTC
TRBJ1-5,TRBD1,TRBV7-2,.,CASSYSPGTGGDQPQHF,TGTGCCAGCAGCTATTCCCCCGGGACAGGGGGCGATCAGCCCCAGCATTTT
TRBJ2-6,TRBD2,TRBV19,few,CASSLAGLSAGGANVLTF,TGTGCCAGTAGTCTAGCGGGTCTTTCCGCGGGAGGGGCCAACGTCCTGACTTTC